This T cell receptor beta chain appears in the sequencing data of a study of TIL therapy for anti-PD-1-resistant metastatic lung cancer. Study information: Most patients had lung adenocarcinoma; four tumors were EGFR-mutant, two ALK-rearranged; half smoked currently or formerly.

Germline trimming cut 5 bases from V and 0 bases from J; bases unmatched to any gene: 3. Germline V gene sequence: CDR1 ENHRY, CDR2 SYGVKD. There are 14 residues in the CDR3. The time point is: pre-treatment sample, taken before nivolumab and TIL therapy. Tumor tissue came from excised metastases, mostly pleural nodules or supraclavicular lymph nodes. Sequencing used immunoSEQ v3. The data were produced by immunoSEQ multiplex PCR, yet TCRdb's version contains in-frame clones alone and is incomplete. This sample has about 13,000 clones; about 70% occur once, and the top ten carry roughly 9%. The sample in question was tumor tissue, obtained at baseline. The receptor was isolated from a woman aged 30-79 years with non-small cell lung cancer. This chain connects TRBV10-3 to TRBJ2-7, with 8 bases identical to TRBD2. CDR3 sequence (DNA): TGTGCCATCAGTTTAGCGGGAAGCTCCTACGAGCAGTACTTC. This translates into CAISLAGSSYEQYF.